Described below is a single T cell receptor (beta chain) sequence and its context. It was RNA transcripts that yielded the amplified TCR beta CDR3 regions. TCR CDR3 regions were first amplified by RT-PCR with HTBI primers. TCRdb analysed the multiplex PCR reads with MiXCR anew, one entry per CDR3 protein. Of about 570,000 distinct CDR3 sequences listed, 13% to 15% are singletons. These data are taken from a study of T cells in Graves' hyperthyroidism and ophthalmopathy. Germline CDR1 LNHDA, CDR2 SQIVND (reference sequence). Trimming cost V 3 bases and J 6 bases; bases outside gene matches: 6. The CDR3 covers 14 residues.

The sequenced sample consisted of blood. The chain joins TRBV19 to TRBJ1-2; 8 bases agree with TRBD1. The source of this sequence is a woman aged 40 to 50 with Graves' hyperthyroidism. The DNA of the CDR3 is TGTGCCAGTAGTATTTCGACAGGGGAGAATGGCTACACCTTC. It specifies CASSISTGENGYTF. Looking up the rest from reference TRBV19 and TRBJ1-2 gives the full variable domain: DGGITQSPKYLFRKEGQNVTLSCEQNLNHDAMYWYRQDPGQGLRLIYYSQIVNDFQKGDIAEGYSVSREKKESFPLTVTSAQKNPTAFYLCASSISTGENGYTFGSGTRLTVV.